A selection of T cell receptor beta chains follows, all from one sample in a study of human T cells and chemical hapten exposure. MiXCR, run by TCRdb on the RACE reads, gives a single entry per CDR3 protein. The table lists about 250,000 distinct CDR3 sequences, around 7% of them singletons. This specimen was whole blood, taken in connection with sensitization to the hapten diphenylcyclopropenone (DPC). The receptors stem from a man aged 18 to 29 with alopecia areata. Some clones in this sample may be carry-over from other donors' samples. CDR3s include the opening cysteine and the closing phenylalanine or tryptophan.

V	J	CDR3
TRBV11-1	TRBJ2-7	CASSLDIIERGQYF
TRBV6-5	TRBJ2-2	CASSYSSVGQGKNTGELFF
TRBV20-1	TRBJ2-7	CSARPPTSHLEQYF
TRBV20-1	TRBJ1-6	CSARPGRESSPLHF
TRBV12-3/TRBV12-4	TRBJ2-7	CASSRTGGRYEQYF
TRBV28	TRBJ2-7	CASRTDSHEQYF
TRBV29-1	TRBJ1-1	CSVEPGAGAEAFF
TRBV7-2	TRBJ1-3	CASSLTQGAPGNTIYF
TRBV29-1	TRBJ2-5	CSVEDFTLDSRPQETQYF
TRBV6-5	TRBJ1-3	CASSYYPTGVVNTIYF
TRBV20-1	TRBJ1-1	CSASWSTAEAFF
TRBV7-8	TRBJ2-5	CASSLGGLKEETQYF
TRBV5-6	TRBJ2-5	CASSLKGGQETQYF
TRBV5-1	TRBJ2-3	CASSWTSGGADTQYF
TRBV20-1	TRBJ2-3	CSASALADTQYF
TRBV28	TRBJ2-6	CASSQNLGPGANVLTF
TRBV6-5	TRBJ1-5	CASREGDGASNQPQHF
TRBV19	TRBJ1-5	CASSPTDRHVQPQHF
TRBV7-7	TRBJ2-1	CASSLSLRGSNEQFF
TRBV4-2	TRBJ1-5	CASSPLGPGNQPQHF
TRBV4-3	TRBJ1-3	CASSSQGYGNTIYF
TRBV28	TRBJ1-2	CASSFSGPYGYTF
TRBV6-5	TRBJ1-1	CASSYSRTGANTEAFF
TRBV20-1	TRBJ2-7	CSARDVTGGLNEQYF
TRBV20-1	TRBJ2-7	CSAVDNYEQYF
TRBV3-1	TRBJ1-2	CASSVGQLPNTF
TRBV6-5	TRBJ1-1	CASSTPGESNTEAFF
TRBV7-9	TRBJ1-6	CASSVQGSYNSPLHF
TRBV12-5	TRBJ2-2	CASGLVVIREPGELFF
TRBV9	TRBJ2-3	CASSVGGGYPDTQYF
TRBV5-1	TRBJ2-7	CASSSTVYEQYF
TRBV4-3	TRBJ2-2	CASSQGGGRPGELFF
TRBV7-2	TRBJ2-7	CASRPGRSLNEQYF
TRBV12-3/TRBV12-4	TRBJ1-2	CASSFRGRGGYTF
TRBV9	TRBJ2-7	CASSRGPTGQGYEQYF
TRBV7-3	TRBJ1-2	CASSLYSTYGYTF
TRBV6-2/TRBV6-3	TRBJ1-5	CATGISNQPQHF
TRBV28	TRBJ1-2	CASRPPGQGLGYTF
TRBV4-3	TRBJ1-6	CASRPPGQGSPLHF
TRBV20-1	TRBJ1-5	CSAKTGIGHPQHF
TRBV7-2	TRBJ2-1	CASSLVDEERKFF
TRBV12-3/TRBV12-4	TRBJ1-5	CASSPIGQPQHF
TRBV6-4	TRBJ2-2	CASSVEQGATGELFF
TRBV27	TRBJ2-3	CASSLMTGSDTQYF